A selection of T cell receptor beta chains follows, all from one sample in a study of cytomegalovirus exposure and HLA in healthy donors. Profiling relied on immunoSEQ multiplex PCR, and the TCRdb table lists in-frame clones only, not all of them. Altogether 130,000 or so clones are present, roughly nine tenths being singletons, with the ten largest covering more than 1%. Sequencing used PBMCs. These receptors all come from a woman between 18 and 29 years old in good health and CMV-seronegative. Both conserved end residues are part of each CDR3. D genes are given only for firm matches. Size is omitted from some rows. Given values are once, few, many or a class for expanded clones.

len: 13; abundance: -; d_gene: -; j_gene: TRBJ2-3; v_gene: TRBV7-3; CDR3aa: CASSRTRPDTQYF; CDR3nt: TGTGCCAGCAGCCGTACTAGGCCAGATACGCAGTATTTT
len: 16; abundance: few; d_gene: TRBD2; j_gene: TRBJ2-5; v_gene: TRBV6-5; CDR3aa: CASSYSQAGKEETQYF; CDR3nt: TGTGCCAGCAGTTACTCCCAAGCGGGGAAGGAAGAGACCCAGTACTTC
len: 14; abundance: -; d_gene: -; j_gene: TRBJ2-1; v_gene: TRBV6-1; CDR3aa: CASSAFTNGGEQFF; CDR3nt: TGTGCCAGCAGTGCATTCACCAACGGAGGCGAGCAGTTCTTC
len: 14; abundance: -; d_gene: TRBD1; j_gene: TRBJ1-4; v_gene: TRBV5-6; CDR3aa: CASSYLTGGEKLFF; CDR3nt: TGTGCCAGCAGCTACCTGACAGGGGGGGAAAAACTGTTTTTT
len: 12; abundance: once; d_gene: TRBD1; j_gene: TRBJ1-1; v_gene: TRBV27; CDR3aa: CASSTTGLRAFF; CDR3nt: TGTGCCAGCAGTACGACAGGGCTGAGAGCTTTCTTT
len: 16; abundance: -; d_gene: -; j_gene: TRBJ1-1; v_gene: TRBV27; CDR3aa: CASSPPLGRGNTEAFF; CDR3nt: TGTGCCAGCAGTCCACCCCTGGGCAGGGGGAACACTGAAGCTTTCTTT
len: 16; abundance: -; d_gene: TRBD2; j_gene: TRBJ2-7; v_gene: TRBV5-5; CDR3aa: CASSEEGGTSGYEQYF; CDR3nt: TGTGCCAGCAGCGAAGAAGGCGGCACTAGCGGCTACGAGCAGTACTTC
len: 18; abundance: -; d_gene: TRBD1; j_gene: TRBJ2-1; v_gene: TRBV7-7; CDR3aa: CASSLGPRTGADRGEQFF; CDR3nt: TGTGCTAGCAGCTTAGGGCCCCGGACAGGGGCCGACAGGGGTGAGCAGTTCTTC
len: 15; abundance: -; d_gene: TRBD2; j_gene: TRBJ2-5; v_gene: TRBV6-5; CDR3aa: CASSTPIGREETQYF; CDR3nt: TGTGCCAGCAGTACCCCAATTGGGAGGGAGGAGACCCAGTACTTC
len: 15; abundance: few; d_gene: -; j_gene: TRBJ2-7; v_gene: TRBV5-4; CDR3aa: CASSNEDGMTREQYF; CDR3nt: TGTGCCAGCAGTAACGAGGACGGGATGACGCGGGAGCAGTACTTC
len: 15; abundance: -; d_gene: -; j_gene: TRBJ2-3; v_gene: TRBV27; CDR3aa: CASSKTRRRTDTQYF; CDR3nt: TGTGCCAGCAGTAAGACTCGACGAAGGACAGATACGCAGTATTTT
len: 17; abundance: -; d_gene: TRBD2; j_gene: TRBJ2-1; v_gene: TRBV27; CDR3aa: CASSQWEAGRSYNEQFF; CDR3nt: TGTGCCAGCAGTCAATGGGAAGCGGGGCGCTCCTACAATGAGCAGTTCTTC
len: 14; abundance: -; d_gene: -; j_gene: TRBJ2-3; v_gene: TRBV13; CDR3aa: CASSFAGSGDTQYF; CDR3nt: TGTGCCAGCAGCTTCGCAGGGTCGGGAGATACGCAGTATTTT
len: 16; abundance: -; d_gene: TRBD1; j_gene: TRBJ2-6; v_gene: TRBV19; CDR3aa: CATTKQGATGANVLTF; CDR3nt: TGTGCCACCACAAAACAGGGGGCGACGGGGGCCAACGTCCTGACTTTC
len: 15; abundance: -; d_gene: -; j_gene: TRBJ1-1; v_gene: TRBV18; CDR3aa: CASSLWTVMNTEAFF; CDR3nt: TGTGCCAGCTCACTTTGGACAGTCATGAACACTGAAGCTTTCTTT
len: 13; abundance: -; d_gene: -; j_gene: TRBJ2-3; v_gene: TRBV6-5; CDR3aa: CASRGGPTDTQYF; CDR3nt: TGTGCCAGCAGGGGGGGGCCCACAGATACGCAGTATTTT
len: 15; abundance: once; d_gene: TRBD2; j_gene: TRBJ2-3; v_gene: TRBV6-4; CDR3aa: CASSRSGGAIDTQYF; CDR3nt: TGTGCCAGCAGCCGTAGCGGGGGGGCAATAGATACGCAGTATTTT
len: 14; abundance: -; d_gene: TRBD1; j_gene: TRBJ2-5; v_gene: TRBV5-1; CDR3aa: CASWDRGRKETQYF; CDR3nt: TGCGCCAGCTGGGACAGGGGGCGCAAAGAGACCCAGTACTTC
len: 15; abundance: -; d_gene: TRBD2; j_gene: TRBJ2-7; v_gene: TRBV27; CDR3aa: CASSFTPGTSREQYF; CDR3nt: TGTGCCAGCAGTTTTACCCCCGGGACTAGCCGCGAGCAGTACTTC
len: 15; abundance: -; d_gene: -; j_gene: TRBJ1-5; v_gene: TRBV23-1; CDR3aa: CASSQLRTPRVAQHF; CDR3nt: TGCGCCAGCAGTCAATTGAGAACCCCACGGGTTGCCCAGCATTTT
len: 14; abundance: -; d_gene: -; j_gene: TRBJ1-5; v_gene: TRBV5-1; CDR3aa: CASSRSTGDQPQHF; CDR3nt: TGCGCCAGCAGCAGGTCCACGGGGGATCAGCCCCAGCATTTT
len: 15; abundance: many; d_gene: TRBD1; j_gene: TRBJ2-7; v_gene: TRBV19; CDR3aa: CASSIRGTGGYEQYF; CDR3nt: TGTGCCAGTAGTATCCGCGGGACAGGGGGCTACGAGCAGTACTTC
len: 14; abundance: -; d_gene: -; j_gene: TRBJ1-1; v_gene: TRBV5-8; CDR3aa: CASSWGQPNTEAFF; CDR3nt: TGTGCCAGCAGCTGGGGACAACCGAACACTGAAGCTTTCTTT
len: 16; abundance: -; d_gene: -; j_gene: TRBJ2-2; v_gene: TRBV7-6; CDR3aa: CASSLAGRGPTGELFF; CDR3nt: TGTGCCAGCAGCTTAGCGGGCAGGGGTCCAACCGGGGAGCTGTTTTTT
len: 15; abundance: few; d_gene: TRBD1; j_gene: TRBJ1-5; v_gene: TRBV19; CDR3aa: CASTSGDRSNQPQHF; CDR3nt: TGTGCCAGTACATCCGGGGACAGGAGTAATCAGCCCCAGCATTTT
len: 13; abundance: -; d_gene: -; j_gene: TRBJ2-7; v_gene: TRBV5-6; CDR3aa: CASSPMSSYEQYF; CDR3nt: TGTGCCAGCAGCCCGATGAGCTCCTACGAGCAGTACTTC
len: 14; abundance: -; d_gene: -; j_gene: TRBJ1-2; v_gene: TRBV5-1; CDR3aa: CASSLRTVNYGYTF; CDR3nt: TGCGCCAGCAGCTTGAGGACAGTTAACTATGGCTACACCTTC
len: 14; abundance: -; d_gene: -; j_gene: TRBJ2-2; v_gene: TRBV9; CDR3aa: CASSDRPLTGELFF; CDR3nt: TGTGCCAGCAGTGACAGACCTCTGACCGGGGAGCTGTTTTTT
len: 14; abundance: -; d_gene: -; j_gene: TRBJ1-2; v_gene: TRBV19; CDR3aa: CASSIDRGTYGYTF; CDR3nt: TGTGCCAGTAGTATAGATCGGGGAACCTATGGCTACACCTTC
len: 14; abundance: once; d_gene: -; j_gene: TRBJ2-3; v_gene: TRBV6-6; CDR3aa: CASRGLAGTDTQYF; CDR3nt: TGTGCCAGCAGGGGTCTAGCCGGCACAGATACGCAGTATTTT
len: 12; abundance: few; d_gene: -; j_gene: TRBJ2-5; v_gene: TRBV11-2; CDR3aa: CASSRWQETQYF; CDR3nt: TGTGCCAGCAGTCGGTGGCAAGAGACCCAGTACTTC
len: 16; abundance: -; d_gene: -; j_gene: TRBJ2-1; v_gene: TRBV6-1; CDR3aa: CASSDLRTVRAGEQFF; CDR3nt: TGTGCCAGCAGTGACCTTAGGACTGTTAGAGCGGGTGAGCAGTTCTTC
len: 13; abundance: -; d_gene: TRBD1; j_gene: TRBJ1-1; v_gene: TRBV2; CDR3aa: CASRTGAATKAFF; CDR3nt: TGTGCCAGCAGGACAGGGGCGGCCACTAAAGCTTTCTTT
len: 13; abundance: -; d_gene: -; j_gene: TRBJ2-7; v_gene: TRBV27; CDR3aa: CASSSWQVHEQYF; CDR3nt: TGTGCCAGCAGTTCCTGGCAGGTCCACGAGCAGTACTTC
len: 15; abundance: -; d_gene: TRBD1; j_gene: TRBJ2-3; v_gene: TRBV5-1; CDR3aa: CASSLTGVDADTQYF; CDR3nt: TGCGCCAGCAGCTTGACAGGGGTCGATGCAGATACGCAGTATTTT
len: 15; abundance: -; d_gene: -; j_gene: TRBJ2-1; v_gene: TRBV11-1; CDR3aa: CASSFTGFSYNEQFF; CDR3nt: TGTGCCAGCAGTTTTACAGGGTTCTCCTACAATGAGCAGTTCTTC
len: 17; abundance: many; d_gene: -; j_gene: TRBJ1-6; v_gene: TRBV14; CDR3aa: CASSPLRGLSYNSPLHF; CDR3nt: TGTGCCAGCAGCCCCCTCAGGGGTCTCTCCTATAATTCACCCCTCCACTTT
len: 14; abundance: -; d_gene: TRBD1; j_gene: TRBJ1-1; v_gene: TRBV2; CDR3aa: CASSIQGMNTEAFF; CDR3nt: TGTGCCAGCAGTATACAGGGGATGAACACTGAAGCTTTCTTT
len: 15; abundance: -; d_gene: -; j_gene: TRBJ1-1; v_gene: TRBV7-3; CDR3aa: CASSLTGASGTEAFF; CDR3nt: TGTGCCAGCAGCTTAACGGGTGCGTCAGGGACTGAAGCTTTCTTT
len: 13; abundance: -; d_gene: -; j_gene: TRBJ2-1; v_gene: TRBV6-5; CDR3aa: CASTATQAGEQFF; CDR3nt: TGTGCCAGCACCGCAACCCAGGCGGGTGAGCAGTTCTTC
len: 14; abundance: once; d_gene: -; j_gene: TRBJ2-7; v_gene: TRBV4-1; CDR3aa: CASSARTLAYEQYF; CDR3nt: TGCGCCAGCAGCGCGCGTACACTAGCTTACGAGCAGTACTTC
len: 17; abundance: -; d_gene: -; j_gene: TRBJ1-5; v_gene: TRBV5-1; CDR3aa: CASSLIPRTAGNQPQHF; CDR3nt: TGCGCCAGCAGCTTGATTCCAAGGACTGCGGGCAATCAGCCCCAGCATTTT
len: 11; abundance: few; d_gene: -; j_gene: TRBJ2-7; v_gene: TRBV6-1; CDR3aa: CASNGLYEQYF; CDR3nt: TGTGCCAGCAATGGCCTCTACGAGCAGTACTTC
len: 14; abundance: few; d_gene: -; j_gene: TRBJ2-7; v_gene: TRBV25-1; CDR3aa: CASSGTTGTYEQYF; CDR3nt: TGTGCCAGCAGTGGTACGACAGGTACCTACGAGCAGTACTTC
len: 14; abundance: -; d_gene: -; j_gene: TRBJ2-5; v_gene: TRBV18; CDR3aa: CASSPGWLLETQYF; CDR3nt: TGTGCCAGCTCACCAGGTTGGCTCTTGGAGACCCAGTACTTC
len: 12; abundance: many; d_gene: -; j_gene: TRBJ1-2; v_gene: TRBV6-1; CDR3aa: CASWVGGGGYTF; CDR3nt: TGTGCCAGCTGGGTCGGGGGAGGTGGCTACACCTTC
len: 13; abundance: -; d_gene: -; j_gene: TRBJ1-5; v_gene: TRBV6-6; CDR3aa: CASSTYSNQPQHF; CDR3nt: TGTGCCAGCAGTACATATAGCAATCAGCCCCAGCATTTT
len: 13; abundance: -; d_gene: -; j_gene: TRBJ1-2; v_gene: TRBV11-1; CDR3aa: CASSFDTANGYTF; CDR3nt: TGTGCCAGCAGCTTTGACACAGCAAATGGCTACACCTTC
len: 16; abundance: -; d_gene: TRBD2; j_gene: TRBJ2-2; v_gene: TRBV9; CDR3aa: CASSVVSGGITGELFF; CDR3nt: TGTGCCAGCAGCGTAGTGTCCGGGGGGATAACCGGGGAGCTGTTTTTT
len: 17; abundance: -; d_gene: -; j_gene: TRBJ1-1; v_gene: TRBV6-1; CDR3aa: CASSADTYTQGNTEAFF; CDR3nt: TGTGCCAGCAGTGCGGACACGTATACCCAGGGGAACACTGAAGCTTTCTTT
len: 12; abundance: few; d_gene: -; j_gene: TRBJ2-7; v_gene: TRBV23-1; CDR3aa: CASSQTEDEQYF; CDR3nt: TGCGCCAGCAGTCAGACTGAGGACGAGCAGTACTTC
len: 11; abundance: few; d_gene: -; j_gene: TRBJ2-7; v_gene: TRBV14; CDR3aa: CASSHLYEQYF; CDR3nt: TGTGCCAGCAGCCACCTCTACGAGCAGTACTTC
len: 15; abundance: -; d_gene: -; j_gene: TRBJ2-1; v_gene: TRBV6-1; CDR3aa: CASRDSLSKYNEQFF; CDR3nt: TGTGCCAGCAGGGACAGCCTGAGCAAATACAATGAGCAGTTCTTC